This T cell receptor (beta chain) emerged from a study of OX40 agonist ivuxolimab in advanced cancers. Study at large: Three partial responders included one hepatocellular carcinoma patient and two cutaneous melanoma patients.

Germline V gives CDR1 MDHEN, CDR2 SYDVKM. V shed 3 bases and J shed 6 bases, with 15 bases lying between them. The CDR3 runs 16 residues. Libraries were prepared by immunoSEQ multiplex PCR; TCRdb keeps only in-frame clonotypes and omits some of them. Here the sample spans 75,000 to 80,000 clones, around 86% being singletons. The rearrangement joins TRBV28 to TRBJ1-6; the D gene is possibly TRBD1 (6 bases). The sequence was obtained from an adult with an advanced solid tumor such as melanoma, head and neck, liver or kidney cancer. Material: CD4+ or CD8+ T cells sorted from blood, obtained in a trial of the OX40 agonist ivuxolimab. The CDR3 here is CASSFRGQGRNSPLHF. CDR3 in DNA: TGTGCCAGCAGTTTCCGGGGCCAGGGGCGTAATTCACCCCTCCACTTT.